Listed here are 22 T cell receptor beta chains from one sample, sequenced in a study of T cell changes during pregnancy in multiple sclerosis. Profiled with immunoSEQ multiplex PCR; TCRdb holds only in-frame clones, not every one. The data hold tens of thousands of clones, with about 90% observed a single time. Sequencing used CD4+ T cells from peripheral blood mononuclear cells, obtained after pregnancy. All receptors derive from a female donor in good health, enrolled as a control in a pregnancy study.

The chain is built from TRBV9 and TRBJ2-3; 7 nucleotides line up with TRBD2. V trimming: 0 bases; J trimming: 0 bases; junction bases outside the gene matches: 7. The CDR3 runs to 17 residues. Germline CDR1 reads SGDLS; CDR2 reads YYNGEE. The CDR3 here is CASSVGWLAESTDTQYF. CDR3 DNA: TGTGCCAGCAGCGTAGGTTGGCTAGCGGAAAGCACAGATACGCAGTATTTT.

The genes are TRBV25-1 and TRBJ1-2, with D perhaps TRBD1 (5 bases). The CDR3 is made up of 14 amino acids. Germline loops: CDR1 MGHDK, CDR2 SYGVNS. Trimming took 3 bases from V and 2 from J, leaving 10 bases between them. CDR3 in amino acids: CASSDPDRNYGYTF. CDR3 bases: TGTGCCAGCAGTGACCCCGACAGAAACTATGGCTACACCTTC.

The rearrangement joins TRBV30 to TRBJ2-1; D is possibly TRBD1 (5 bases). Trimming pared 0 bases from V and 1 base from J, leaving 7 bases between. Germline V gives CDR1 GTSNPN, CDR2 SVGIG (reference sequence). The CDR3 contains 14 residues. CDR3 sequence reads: CAWSVRTSYNEQFF. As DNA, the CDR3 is TGTGCCTGGAGTGTACGGACATCCTACAATGAGCAGTTCTTC.

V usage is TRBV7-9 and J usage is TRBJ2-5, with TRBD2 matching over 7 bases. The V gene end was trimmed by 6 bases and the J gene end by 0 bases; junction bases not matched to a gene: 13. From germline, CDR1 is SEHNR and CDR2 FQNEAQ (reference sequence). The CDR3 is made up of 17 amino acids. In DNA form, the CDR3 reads TGTGCCAGCAGGCCACGAATCGGCGCGGGGGACCAAGAGACCCAGTACTTC. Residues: CASRPRIGAGDQETQYF.

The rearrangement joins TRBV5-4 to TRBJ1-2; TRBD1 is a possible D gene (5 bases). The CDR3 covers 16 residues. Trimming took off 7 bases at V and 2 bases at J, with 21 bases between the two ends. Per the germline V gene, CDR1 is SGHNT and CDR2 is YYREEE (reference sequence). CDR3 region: CASGWDLPQGNYGYTF. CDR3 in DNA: TGTGCCAGCGGGTGGGACTTACCACAAGGCAACTATGGCTACACCTTC.

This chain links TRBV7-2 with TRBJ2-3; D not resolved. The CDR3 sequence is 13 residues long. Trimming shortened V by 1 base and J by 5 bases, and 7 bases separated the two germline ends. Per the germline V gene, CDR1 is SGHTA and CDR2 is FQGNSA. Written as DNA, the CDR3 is TGTGCCAGCAGCTTAGGAACTGGAGATACGCAGTATTTT. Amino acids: CASSLGTGDTQYF.

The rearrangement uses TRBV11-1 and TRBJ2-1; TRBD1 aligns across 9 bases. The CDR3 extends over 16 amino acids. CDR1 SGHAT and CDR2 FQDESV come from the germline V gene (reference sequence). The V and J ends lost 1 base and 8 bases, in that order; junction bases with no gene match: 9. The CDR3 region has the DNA TGTGCCAGCAGCTTAGAGGGGCGGACAGGGGTAGATGAGCAGTTCTTC. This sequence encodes CASSLEGRTGVDEQFF.

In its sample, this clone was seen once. DNA for the CDR3: TGCGCCAGCAGTCACGGACTAGCGGGGGGGAGTGTCAAAAACATTCAGTACTTC. Its translation is CASSHGLAGGSVKNIQYF. The rearrangement links TRBV4-1 to TRBJ2-4; TRBD2 matches at 15 bases. The CDR3 is made up of 18 amino acids. The ends lost 6 bases at V and 3 bases at J; junction bases unmatched: 9. In germline, CDR1 is MGHRA, CDR2 YSYEKL.

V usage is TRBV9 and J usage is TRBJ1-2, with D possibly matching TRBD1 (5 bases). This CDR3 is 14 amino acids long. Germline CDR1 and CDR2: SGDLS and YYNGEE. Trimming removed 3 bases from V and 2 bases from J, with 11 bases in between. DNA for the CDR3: TGTGCCAGCAGCGAGGGGACTGCAAACTATGGCTACACCTTC. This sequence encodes CASSEGTANYGYTF.

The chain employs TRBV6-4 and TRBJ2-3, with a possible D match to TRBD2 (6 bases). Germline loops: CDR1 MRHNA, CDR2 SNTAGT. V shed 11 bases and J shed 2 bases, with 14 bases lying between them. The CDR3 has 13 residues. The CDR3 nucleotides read TGTGCCCCCAGCGGGCGGCACACAGATACGCAGTATTTT. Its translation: CAPSGRHTDTQYF.

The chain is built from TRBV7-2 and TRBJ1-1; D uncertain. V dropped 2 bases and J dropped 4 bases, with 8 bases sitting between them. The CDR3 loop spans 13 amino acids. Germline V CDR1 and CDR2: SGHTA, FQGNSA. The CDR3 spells CASSLSSPTEAFF. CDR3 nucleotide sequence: TGTGCCAGCAGCTTATCTAGCCCCACTGAAGCTTTCTTT.

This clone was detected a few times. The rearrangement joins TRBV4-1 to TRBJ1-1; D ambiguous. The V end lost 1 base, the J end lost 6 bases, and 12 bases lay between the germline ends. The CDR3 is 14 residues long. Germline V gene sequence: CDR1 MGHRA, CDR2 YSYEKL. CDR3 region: CASSQVLVNSEAFF. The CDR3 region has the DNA TGCGCCAGCAGCCAAGTTCTAGTCAACTCTGAAGCTTTCTTT.

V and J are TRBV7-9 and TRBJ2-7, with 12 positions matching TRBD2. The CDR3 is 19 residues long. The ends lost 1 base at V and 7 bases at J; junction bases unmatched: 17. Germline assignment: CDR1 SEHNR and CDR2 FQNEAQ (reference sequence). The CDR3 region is CASSLVRLAGARPAGEQYF. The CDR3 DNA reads TGTGCCAGCAGCTTAGTTAGACTAGCGGGAGCAAGACCGGCCGGGGAGCAGTACTTC.

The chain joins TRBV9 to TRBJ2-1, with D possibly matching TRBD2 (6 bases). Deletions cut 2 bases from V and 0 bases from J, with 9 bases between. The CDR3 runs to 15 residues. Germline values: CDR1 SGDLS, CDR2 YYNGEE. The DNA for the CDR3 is TGTGCCAGCAGCGTCGGGGGAAACTCCTACAATGAGCAGTTCTTC. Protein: CASSVGGNSYNEQFF. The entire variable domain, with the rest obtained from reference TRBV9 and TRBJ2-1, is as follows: DSGVTQTPKHLITATGQRVTLRCSPRSGDLSVYWYQQSLDQGLQFLIQYYNGEERAKGNILERFSAQQFPDLHSELNLSSLELGDSALYFCASSVGGNSYNEQFFGPGTRLTVL.

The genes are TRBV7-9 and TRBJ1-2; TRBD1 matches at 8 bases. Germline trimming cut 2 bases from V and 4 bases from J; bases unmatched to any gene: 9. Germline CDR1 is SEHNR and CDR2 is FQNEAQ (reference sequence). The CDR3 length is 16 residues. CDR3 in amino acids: CASSLFRTGRSYGYTF. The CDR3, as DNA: TGTGCCAGCAGCTTATTCCGGACAGGGAGATCCTATGGCTACACCTTC.

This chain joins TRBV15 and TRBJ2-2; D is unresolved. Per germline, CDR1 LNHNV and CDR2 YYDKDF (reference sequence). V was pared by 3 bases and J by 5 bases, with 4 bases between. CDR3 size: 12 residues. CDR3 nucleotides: TGTGCCACCAGCAGGGAGACCGGGGAGCTGTTTTTT. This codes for CATSRETGELFF.

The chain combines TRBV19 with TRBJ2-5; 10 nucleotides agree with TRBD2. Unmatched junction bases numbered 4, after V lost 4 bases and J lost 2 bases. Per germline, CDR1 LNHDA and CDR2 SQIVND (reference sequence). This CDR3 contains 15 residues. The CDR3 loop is CASSTPTSGQETQYF. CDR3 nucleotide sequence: TGTGCCAGTAGTACACCGACTAGCGGGCAAGAGACCCAGTACTTC.

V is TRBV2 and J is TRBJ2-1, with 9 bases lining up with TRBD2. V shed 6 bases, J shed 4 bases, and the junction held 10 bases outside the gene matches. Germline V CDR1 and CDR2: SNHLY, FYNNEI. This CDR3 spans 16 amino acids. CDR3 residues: CASSERAAGGYNEQFF. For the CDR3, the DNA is TGTGCCAGCAGCGAAAGAGCGGCGGGGGGGTACAATGAGCAGTTCTTC. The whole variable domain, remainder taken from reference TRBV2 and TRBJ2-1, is EPEVTQTPSHQVTQMGQEVILRCVPISNHLYFYWYRQILGQKVEFLVSFYNNEISEKSEIFDDQFSVERPDGSNFTLKIRSTKLEDSAMYFCASSERAAGGYNEQFFGPGTRLTVL.

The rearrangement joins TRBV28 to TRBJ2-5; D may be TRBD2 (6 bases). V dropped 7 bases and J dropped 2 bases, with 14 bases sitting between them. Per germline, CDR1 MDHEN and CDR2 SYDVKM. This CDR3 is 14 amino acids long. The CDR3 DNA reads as TGTGCCAGCAACCCGGCGGGGTCTCAAGAGACCCAGTACTTC. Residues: CASNPAGSQETQYF.

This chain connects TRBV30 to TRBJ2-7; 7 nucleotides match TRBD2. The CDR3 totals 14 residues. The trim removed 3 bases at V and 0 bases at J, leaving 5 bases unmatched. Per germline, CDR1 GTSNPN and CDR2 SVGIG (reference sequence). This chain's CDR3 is CAWSGGGSSYEQYF. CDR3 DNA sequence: TGTGCCTGGAGCGGCGGGGGTAGCTCCTACGAGCAGTACTTC. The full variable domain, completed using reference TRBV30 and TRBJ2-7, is SQTIHQWPATLVQPVGSPLSLECTVEGTSNPNLYWYRQAAGRGLQLLFYSVGIGQISSEVPQNLSASRPQDRQFILSSKKLLLSDSGFYLCAWSGGGSSYEQYFGPGTRLTVT.

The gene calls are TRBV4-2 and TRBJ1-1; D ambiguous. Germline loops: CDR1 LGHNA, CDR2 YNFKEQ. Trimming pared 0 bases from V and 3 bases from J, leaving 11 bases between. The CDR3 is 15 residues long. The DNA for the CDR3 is TGTGCCAGCAGCCAAGAGACTAGGCCGCACACTGAAGCTTTCTTT. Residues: CASSQETRPHTEAFF.

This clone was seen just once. The CDR3 DNA is TGCAGTGTGTGGCAGTCCTATGGCTACACCTTC. It translates to CSVWQSYGYTF. The J gene is TRBJ1-2, the V gene TRBV29-1; D remains unclear. CDR1 is SQVTM and CDR2 is ANQGSEA in the germline V gene. This CDR3 comprises 11 residues.